This T cell receptor beta chain is drawn from a study of T cells in tuberculosis (dated by TCRdb to between 2017 and 2018). About the study as a whole: To characterize T cells specific for the mycobacterial lipid antigen glucose monomycolate (GMM), the study used CD1B tetramers together with high-throughput TCR immunosequencing. IGRA-negative adolescents, IGRA-positive adolescents with latent tuberculosis and adults with active tuberculosis, roughly ten per group, were compared in a South African clinical cohort.

The germline V and J ends show losses of 1 base and 4 bases respectively, and no gene match explains 5 bases of the junction. Taken from the germline V gene (reference sequence), the CDR1 and CDR2 loops are SEHNR and FQNEAQ. The CDR3 measures 15 amino acids from cysteine to phenylalanine. The retained sequence is limited to the CDR3, 45 bases, with the frame set at the first base. TCR libraries were generated with the immunoSEQ multiplex PCR assay, using TCR-beta and/or TCR-alpha/delta assays for each sample. The amplified TCR libraries were sequenced using the Illumina high-throughput platform. In the original analysis: Clustering and dimensionality reduction were performed using pairwise TCRdist distances among GMM-specific receptors from ex vivo sorted or in vitro expanded T cells. Each clinical repertoire was assigned a mean NN-distance score, defined as the average TCRdist to the nearest 10% of tetramer-positive reference sequences. GEM TCR motif frequency was calculated as the fraction of unique TCRs that matched known GEM sequences in V/J usage and CDR3 length. Linear discriminant analysis with leave-one-out cross-validation, implemented in scikit-learn, was used to classify active tuberculosis. TCRdb's version of the immuneACCESS table is confined to in-frame rearrangements and falls short of the full clone set. An unresolved V gene accounts for under half of the shortfall where checked; the remainder is of unknown origin. The V and J calls and clone size are taken from that table; D and trimming were inferred from the DNA. This sample lists some 31,000 clones; approximately 90% were detected once. The ten largest clones capture about 2.2% of the sample.

Points on this clone: This receptor's antigen is unknown. No quality values exist for individual bases; no much larger clone is one base distant.

What the work shows at the level of the full study, not this receptor alone: Which clinical samples got chosen depended on the availability of cryopreserved specimens, and the active tuberculosis cases were adults, whereas the controls were adolescents. Smaller NN-distances were partly driven by shorter CDR3-alpha lengths in active tuberculosis patients, and statistical significance was not reached for the TCR-beta difference. Active tuberculosis TCR-alpha repertoires showed smaller mean NN-distances to GMM-specific TCRs than IGRA-negative controls, suggesting clonal expansion of these TCRs. A classifier using the diverse GMM-specific repertoire reached roughly 90% accuracy (AUROC around 0.9), compared with more than 65% accuracy using GEM motif frequencies.

At study entry, a tuberculin skin test and the QuantiFERON-TB GOLD In-Tube IGRA were used to screen adolescents for latent tuberculosis infection. Immunosequencing was performed on unsorted cryopreserved PBMC and covered approximately 100,000 T cells per clinical donor on average. Eleven high schools in the Worcester region of the Western Cape, South Africa, served as enrollment sites for adolescents aged 12 to 18 years. Roughly ten M. tuberculosis-infected and approximately ten uninfected adolescents were selected with matching for age and sex. PBMC from adolescents were isolated by density centrifugation from freshly drawn heparinized blood and were then cryopreserved.

This clonotype was obtained from a donor between 10 and 29 years old with latent tuberculosis or without tuberculosis infection. The chain employs TRBV7-9 and TRBJ2-3; TRBD1 matches 7 bases in the middle. The specimen was PBMCs. The DNA sequence reads TGTGCCAGCAGCTTAGTAGGAACAGGGGCAGATACGCAGTATTTT. Its protein product is CASSLVGTGADTQYF.